A single sample gave rise to the 27 T cell receptor beta chains below, sequenced in a study of blood T cell repertoires in COVID-19. Clones were sequenced by immunoSEQ multiplex PCR, and TCRdb holds only the in-frame ones, with some missing. The sample comprises roughly 80,000 clones, roughly 87% of which are singletons, and 11% rests with the top ten. Specimen: peripheral blood. The receptors were sampled from a man over 45 with acute or convalescent COVID-19.

The rearrangement links TRBV27 to TRBJ1-6; the D gene is possibly TRBD1 (5 bases). V was pared by 6 bases and J by 0 bases, with 15 bases between. The CDR3 contains 17 residues. Germline V CDR1 and CDR2: MNHEY, SMNVEV (reference sequence). The CDR3: CASRSDRTSSYNSPLHF. CDR3 DNA sequence: TGTGCCAGCAGATCCGACAGAACGAGCTCCTATAATTCACCCCTCCACTTT.

The rearrangement links TRBV7-9 to TRBJ2-2; D might be TRBD1 (6 bases). V was trimmed by 5 bases and J by 1 base, leaving 14 bases between them. CDR3 size: 16 residues. Germline loops: CDR1 SEHNR, CDR2 FQNEAQ (reference sequence). The CDR3 here is CASSPTLGGNTGELFF. The CDR3 DNA reads TGTGCCAGCAGCCCTACCTTAGGGGGGAACACCGGGGAGCTGTTTTTT.

The chain combines TRBV29-1 with TRBJ2-5; the D gene is possibly TRBD2 (5 bases). The germline gives CDR1 SQVTM, CDR2 ANQGSEA. This CDR3 has 12 residues. The ends were cut back, 4 bases at V and 3 bases at J, with 9 bases in the middle. The CDR3 is CSVAGNEETQYF. The CDR3 nucleotides are TGCAGCGTTGCCGGGAACGAAGAGACCCAGTACTTC.

V usage is TRBV9 and J usage is TRBJ1-1, with D possibly TRBD1 on 6 matching bases. Between the trimmed V and J ends, which lost 2 bases and 0 bases, there was a span of 11 bases. This CDR3 has 15 amino acids. Germline loops: CDR1 SGDLS, CDR2 YYNGEE. The CDR3 coding sequence is TGTGCCAGCAGCGTTGCCGGGACACTGAACACTGAAGCTTTCTTT. Translated: CASSVAGTLNTEAFF. Full variable domain (outside the CDR3, taken from reference TRBV9 and TRBJ1-1): DSGVTQTPKHLITATGQRVTLRCSPRSGDLSVYWYQQSLDQGLQFLIQYYNGEERAKGNILERFSAQQFPDLHSELNLSSLELGDSALYFCASSVAGTLNTEAFFGQGTRLTVV.

The chain is built from TRBV23-1 and TRBJ2-7; 7 positions agree with TRBD1. TRBV23-1 is identified as an open reading frame with a role that is uncertain. J was trimmed by 7 bases and V by 2 bases; bases with no gene match: 20. The CDR3 spans 18 residues. CDR3: CASSQRDSWDPTTGEQYF. The CDR3 nucleotides are TGCGCCAGCAGTCAACGGGACAGTTGGGATCCTACGACAGGGGAGCAGTACTTC.

This sequence joins TRBV4-2 and TRBJ1-1; D remains ambiguous. There are 15 residues in the CDR3. Per germline, CDR1 LGHNA and CDR2 YNFKEQ. The ends were cut back, 2 bases at V and 3 bases at J, with 13 bases in the middle. The CDR3 DNA follows: TGTGCCAGCAGCCAAAACTCCGGGAAGGACACTGAAGCTTTCTTT. This gives the protein CASSQNSGKDTEAFF.

This clone has more than one count but fewer than ten. J is TRBJ2-7 and V is TRBV6-2 or TRBV6-3; 10 bases agree with TRBD2. This CDR3 is 16 amino acids long. After removal of 6 bases from V and 4 bases from J, the junction contained 12 bases not matched to a gene. Per germline, CDR1 MNHEY and CDR2 SVGEGT. The CDR3 DNA follows: TGTGCCAGCAGGCCTTCTAGCGGGAGCAGTACTTACGAGCAGTACTTC. Translation gives CASRPSSGSSTYEQYF.

The chain employs TRBV2 and TRBJ2-7; TRBD2 is a possible D gene (7 bases). V lost 3 bases and J lost 4, with 19 bases in between. The germline CDR1 and CDR2 sequences are SNHLY and FYNNEI. This CDR3 is built from 16 residues. CDR3 bases: TGTGCCAGCAGTGACCGTAGGGGCGGGGGACAATACGAGCAGTACTTC. It specifies CASSDRRGGGQYEQYF.

The chain is built from TRBV2 and TRBJ2-5, with 8 bases matching TRBD2. Germline V gene data show CDR1 as SNHLY and CDR2 as FYNNEI. The junction had 8 bases not matched to a gene; V was cut back by 6 bases and J by 5 bases. The CDR3 is 14 amino acids. As DNA, the CDR3 is TGTGCCAGCAGGGGAGGACTAGCTTTTGAGACCCAGTACTTC. Its protein is CASRGGLAFETQYF.

This clone was recorded once. The chain recombines TRBV27 with TRBJ1-6, with D unresolved. The CDR3 is 17 residues long. Deletions cut 6 bases from V and 0 bases from J, with 15 bases between. The germline CDR1 and CDR2 sequences are MNHEY and SMNVEV (reference sequence). The CDR3 region is CASSLGLLSSYNSPLHF. CDR3 coding DNA: TGTGCCAGCAGCCTTGGACTCTTGAGCTCCTATAATTCACCCCTCCACTTT.

J is TRBJ2-3 and V is TRBV10-1; 7 bases fit TRBD1. This CDR3 is 15 amino acids long. From germline, CDR1 is WNHNN and CDR2 SYGVQD (reference sequence). V shed 7 bases, J shed 2 bases, and the junction held 9 bases outside the gene matches. Here the CDR3 DNA reads TGCGCCAGCACTAGAAGGGGACAGAACACAGATACGCAGTATTTT. Its protein is CASTRRGQNTDTQYF.

Only one count was recorded for this clone. This chain connects TRBV4-2 to TRBJ1-1, with 7 bases aligning to TRBD1. Trimming took 2 bases from V and 2 from J; bases not matched to a gene: 8. The germline gives CDR1 LGHNA, CDR2 YNFKEQ. The CDR3 is made up of 16 amino acids. CDR3 bases: TGTGCCAGCAGCCAACCAGCAGGGGGGCACAACACTGAAGCTTTCTTT. Its translation: CASSQPAGGHNTEAFF.

A few counts support this clone. The rearrangement uses TRBV5-1 and TRBJ1-3; the match to TRBD1 covers 10 bases. This CDR3 contains 17 residues. Germline-derived CDR1 and CDR2 are SGHRS and YFSETQ. V was clipped by 4 bases and J by 0 bases; unmatched bases: 7. This chain's CDR3 is CASSERTGGSSGNTIYF. The CDR3 bases are TGCGCCAGCAGCGAAAGGACAGGGGGATCCTCTGGAAACACCATATATTTT.

The V call is TRBV7-6, the J call TRBJ1-4; no definite D call. V was shortened by 2 bases and J by 0 bases, with 4 bases between the two germline ends. CDR1 is SGHVS and CDR2 is FNYEAQ in the germline V gene. CDR3 length: 14 amino acids. The CDR3 protein is CASSLHPTNEKLFF. The CDR3 DNA follows: TGTGCCAGCAGCTTACATCCAACTAATGAAAAACTGTTTTTT.

The chain couples TRBV6-5 to TRBJ2-1; tentatively, D is TRBD2 (6 bases). Looked up from germline, CDR1 is MNHEY and CDR2 is SVGAGI. V gave up 7 bases and J gave up 0 bases, with 10 bases separating them. The CDR3 runs 14 residues. In DNA, the CDR3 is TGTGCCAGCATGACCGGGAGCTCCTACAATGAGCAGTTCTTC. It is translated as CASMTGSSYNEQFF.

The rearrangement links TRBV19 to TRBJ2-5; tentatively, D is TRBD1 (5 bases). Germline V gene lookup returns CDR1 LNHDA and CDR2 SQIVND (reference sequence). V was shortened by 3 bases and J by 4 bases, with 18 bases between the two germline ends. This CDR3 has 16 amino acids. CDR3 sequence: CASSIARAGWGETQYF. The CDR3 bases are TGTGCCAGTAGTATCGCCCGGGCAGGGTGGGGAGAGACCCAGTACTTC.

The CDR3 DNA sequence: TGCGCCAGCAGCCAGGACGCGGGGGGAAATCAGCCCCAGCATTTT. It translates to CASSQDAGGNQPQHF. The V and J genes are TRBV4-3 and TRBJ1-5; a possible D gene is TRBD1 (5 bases). The CDR3 spans 15 residues. Germline CDR1 and CDR2: LGHNA and YSLEER. V gave up 3 bases and J gave up 4 bases, with 13 bases separating them.

V usage is TRBV29-1 and J usage is TRBJ1-1; D not resolved. The germline CDR1 and CDR2 sequences are SQVTM and ANQGSEA. Trimming removed 3 bases at V and 1 base at J, with 15 bases between. The CDR3 length is 15 residues. The CDR3 is CSVDVSNHWNTEAFF. CDR3 in DNA: TGCAGCGTTGATGTGTCGAACCACTGGAACACTGAAGCTTTCTTT.

The chain is built from TRBV5-6 and TRBJ1-2, with 9 nucleotides matching TRBD1. CDR3 length: 15 amino acids. The V segment lost 2 bases and the J segment 4 bases; nucleotides outside the gene matches: 6. CDR1 and CDR2 (germline): SGHDT, YYEEEE. Here the CDR3 DNA reads TGTGCCAGCAGCTTCACTCCGGGACAGGGCTATGGCTACACCTTC. Encoded protein: CASSFTPGQGYGYTF.

V and J are TRBV5-4 and TRBJ1-3; D may be TRBD1 (6 bases). In germline, CDR1 is SGHNT, CDR2 YYREEE (reference sequence). Between the trimmed V and J ends, which lost 4 bases and 0 bases, there was a span of 14 bases. The CDR3 is 16 amino acids. CDR3: CASSPMTGSSGNTIYF. The CDR3 DNA follows: TGTGCCAGCAGCCCGATGACAGGCTCCTCTGGAAACACCATATATTTT.

This clone was recorded a few times. V and J are TRBV19 and TRBJ1-2; perhaps TRBD1 as D (6 bases). The CDR3 is 16 residues long. V lost 5 bases and J 1 base, leaving 17 bases between the germline ends. The germline V gene has CDR1 LNHDA and CDR2 SQIVND (reference sequence). The CDR3 sequence: CASSSSQGIHNYGYTF. CDR3 nucleotide sequence: TGTGCCAGTAGTTCCTCACAGGGAATCCATAACTATGGCTACACCTTC.

J is TRBJ2-2 and V is TRBV3-1 (or the pseudogene TRBV3-2), with D perhaps TRBD2 (7 bases). Trimming took off 8 bases at V and 4 bases at J, with 14 bases between the two ends. The CDR3 is 14 amino acids. Germline loops: CDR1 LGHDT, CDR2 YNNKEL (reference sequence). CDR3: CASQMRGRTGELFF. CDR3 coding DNA: TGTGCCAGCCAGATGCGGGGGCGCACCGGGGAGCTGTTTTTT.

J is TRBJ1-1 and V is TRBV30; a possible D gene is TRBD1 (5 bases). The CDR3 is made up of 14 amino acids. The germline V gene has CDR1 GTSNPN and CDR2 SVGIG (reference sequence). V lost 3 bases and J 4 bases, leaving 15 bases between the germline ends. CDR3 in amino acids: CAWRGVGEGTEAFF. The CDR3 DNA reads as TGTGCCTGGAGAGGGGTTGGGGAGGGCACTGAAGCTTTCTTT.

The CDR3 bases are TGTGCCAGTAGTTCGTGGACAGGGGGCACCGGGGAGCTGTTTTTT. This gives the protein CASSSWTGGTGELFF. This rearrangement joins TRBV19 to TRBJ2-2; 10 bases are a match to TRBD1. The V gene's germline CDR1 is LNHDA and CDR2 SQIVND (reference sequence). The V gene end was trimmed by 5 bases and the J gene end by 4 bases; junction bases not matched to a gene: 4. CDR3 size: 15 residues.

This chain joins TRBV7-2 and TRBJ2-3; possible D gene TRBD2, 5 bases. Germline-derived CDR1 and CDR2 are SGHTA and FQGNSA. The V gene lost 2 bases and the J gene lost 4 bases, with 10 bases spanning the gap. There are 14 residues in the CDR3. The CDR3 sequence: CASSLTGGPDTQYF. The CDR3 nucleotides read TGTGCCAGCAGCTTAACCGGAGGTCCAGATACGCAGTATTTT. The full variable domain, rest sourced from reference TRBV7-2 and TRBJ2-3, is GAGVSQSPSNKVTEKGKDVELRCDPISGHTALYWYRQSLGQGLEFLIYFQGNSAPDKSGLPSDRFSAERTGGSVSTLTIQRTQQEDSAVYLCASSLTGGPDTQYFGPGTRLTVL.

This chain joins TRBV3-1 (or the pseudogene TRBV3-2) and TRBJ1-2; 7 bases fit TRBD1. Per the germline V gene, CDR1 is LGHDT and CDR2 is YNNKEL (reference sequence). The CDR3 runs to 14 residues. V dropped 4 bases and J dropped 2; count of bases not matched to a gene: 4. CDR3 bases: TGTGCCAGCAGCCCCGGGACAGCCAACTATGGCTACACCTTC. Translation: CASSPGTANYGYTF.

In DNA, the CDR3 is TGTGCCAGCAGCCGGTCCCAGGCCTACGAGCAGTACTTC. As protein: CASSRSQAYEQYF. This sequence joins TRBV11-2 and TRBJ2-7; D not certain. Trimming shortened V by 5 bases and J by 2 bases, and 10 bases separated the two germline ends. In germline, CDR1 is SGHAT, CDR2 FQNNGV. The CDR3 is 13 residues long.